The 26 T cell receptor beta chains given below trace back to one sample, sequenced in a study of control samples from healthy donors and cancer patients. Sequencing was performed with immunoSEQ multiplex PCR; in TCRdb, only in-frame clones are kept and a portion is missing. This sample has about 130,000 clones, with about nine tenths found just once. Sequencing was performed on blood. The receptors originated from a man aged 35-49 years in good health.

In DNA, the CDR3 is TGCGCCAGCAGCCAAGAAGGGTTTGAGACCCAGTACTTC. Translated, it gives CASSQEGFETQYF. The V and J genes are TRBV4-1 and TRBJ2-5; D remains ambiguous. The CDR3 consists of 13 residues. Trimming pared 0 bases from V and 5 bases from J, leaving 7 bases between. Germline values: CDR1 MGHRA, CDR2 YSYEKL.

The V and J genes are TRBV9 and TRBJ1-6, with D maybe TRBD1 (5 bases). The CDR3 runs 14 residues. Germline assignment: CDR1 SGDLS and CDR2 YYNGEE. With 1 base removed from V and 7 bases from J, the gap between germline ends came to 9 bases. The CDR3: CASSVTGDNSPLHF. CDR3 nucleotide sequence: TGTGCCAGCAGCGTAACGGGGGACAATTCACCCCTCCACTTT. The full variable domain, in which reference TRBV9 and TRBJ1-6 provide the parts outside the CDR3, is DSGVTQTPKHLITATGQRVTLRCSPRSGDLSVYWYQQSLDQGLQFLIQYYNGEERAKGNILERFSAQQFPDLHSELNLSSLELGDSALYFCASSVTGDNSPLHFGNGTRLTVT.

The V gene is TRBV15, the J gene TRBJ2-1, with TRBD1 matching over 8 bases. With 3 bases clipped from V and 4 bases from J, the junction kept 5 bases outside the gene matches. The CDR3 totals 15 residues. Germline CDR1 reads LNHNV; CDR2 reads YYDKDF (reference sequence). The CDR3: CATSRGQEPYNEQFF. In nucleotides, the CDR3 is TGTGCCACCAGCAGGGGACAGGAACCTTACAATGAGCAGTTCTTC. Combining the CDR3 with reference TRBV15 and TRBJ2-1 gives the whole variable domain DAMVIQNPRYQVTQFGKPVTLSCSQTLNHNVMYWYQQKSSQAPKLLFHYYDKDFNNEADTPDNFQSRRPNTSFCFLDIRSPGLGDTAMYLCATSRGQEPYNEQFFGPGTRLTVL.

The V and J genes are TRBV28 and TRBJ2-4, with 10 bases lining up with TRBD1. V gave up 5 bases and J gave up 0 bases; unmatched junction bases: 4. This CDR3 comprises 16 residues. Germline V CDR1 and CDR2: MDHEN, SYDVKM. Written as DNA, the CDR3 is TGTGCCAGCAGTAGACAGGGGGCTGTAGCCAAAAACATTCAGTACTTC. As protein: CASSRQGAVAKNIQYF.

The rearrangement uses TRBV3-1 (or the pseudogene TRBV3-2) and TRBJ1-5; perhaps TRBD1 as D (6 bases). V lost 0 bases, J lost 7 bases, and 16 bases lay in between. This CDR3 has 16 residues. In germline, CDR1 is LGHDT, CDR2 YNNKEL (reference sequence). The CDR3 bases are TGTGCCAGCAGCCAAGAAGGACCCCAGAGGGGGCAGCCCCAGCATTTT. Amino acids: CASSQEGPQRGQPQHF.

This chain's CDR3 is CASSVYTDQETQYF. In nucleotides, the CDR3 is TGTGCCAGCAGCGTTTACACGGACCAAGAGACCCAGTACTTC. The rearrangement joins TRBV11-1 to TRBJ2-5; D is ambiguous. CDR3 length: 14 amino acids. The V gene lost 5 bases and the J gene lost 0 bases, with 10 bases spanning the gap. CDR1 SGHAT and CDR2 FQDESV come from the germline V gene (reference sequence).

This clone was seen just once. This chain joins TRBV3-1 (or the pseudogene TRBV3-2) and TRBJ1-1, with D possibly being TRBD1 (5 bases). The CDR3 consists of 12 residues. CDR1 and CDR2 from the germline V gene are LGHDT and YNNKEL (reference sequence). Trimming cost V 4 bases and J 7 bases, with 10 bases left between them. The CDR3 nucleotides read TGTGCCAGCAGCCGAGCTGGGGGTGAAGCTTTCTTT. Its protein product is CASSRAGGEAFF.

The chain joins TRBV27 to TRBJ2-7; the D gene could be TRBD1 or TRBD2 (5 bases each). This CDR3 spans 13 amino acids. V was shortened by 3 bases and J by 6 bases, with 12 bases between the two germline ends. Looked up from germline, CDR1 is MNHEY and CDR2 is SMNVEV (reference sequence). CDR3 protein: CASSFGTLSEQYF. CDR3 bases: TGTGCCAGCAGTTTCGGGACGTTGAGCGAGCAGTACTTC.

This clone came up once. The chain links TRBV5-1 to TRBJ2-2; no definite D call. The CDR3 totals 15 residues. Germline V lookup: CDR1 SGHRS, CDR2 YFSETQ. Between the trimmed V and J ends, which lost 0 bases and 1 base, there was a span of 7 bases. This CDR3 reads CASSLAVQNTGELFF. The CDR3 region has the DNA TGCGCCAGCAGCTTGGCCGTCCAGAACACCGGGGAGCTGTTTTTT.

As DNA, the CDR3 is TGTGCCAGCAGCTTTTTGACCCTTGACAGGCGTACCGGTGGCTACACCTTC. This gives the protein CASSFLTLDRRTGGYTF. The chain links TRBV5-8 to TRBJ1-2; D perhaps matches TRBD1 (6 bases). CDR3 length equals 17 residues. The germline CDR1 and CDR2 sequences are SGHTS and YDEGEE. V shed 2 bases and J shed 7 bases, with 24 bases lying between them.

The rearrangement uses TRBV6-5 and TRBJ1-6, with a weak D call TRBD1 (5 bases). Trimming pared 5 bases from V and 15 bases from J, leaving 23 bases between. Looked up from germline, CDR1 is MNHEY and CDR2 is SVGAGI. This CDR3 has 15 amino acids. The CDR3 loop is CASSRAEPGTRNLHF. The CDR3 DNA reads as TGTGCCAGCAGTCGCGCCGAGCCCGGGACCAGGAACCTCCACTTT.

The V gene is TRBV3-1 (or the pseudogene TRBV3-2), the J gene TRBJ2-5, with 8 nucleotides matching TRBD1. This CDR3 is 10 amino acids long. With 4 bases clipped from V and 11 bases from J, the junction kept 0 bases outside the gene matches. The germline V gene encodes CDR1 LGHDT and CDR2 YNNKEL (reference sequence). The CDR3, as DNA: TGTGCCAGCAGCCGGGACAGGCAGTACTTC. It encodes CASSRDRQYF.

The chain uses TRBV6-5 and TRBJ2-3; D not certain. V was cut by 6 bases and J by 0 bases, with 13 bases left in between. The CDR3 has 15 amino acids. Germline values: CDR1 MNHEY, CDR2 SVGAGI. The CDR3 is CASRATTASTDTQYF. The CDR3 nucleotides are TGTGCCAGCAGAGCAACTACTGCTAGCACAGATACGCAGTATTTT.

The genes are TRBV5-1 and TRBJ2-5, with D perhaps TRBD2 (5 bases). Germline lookup yields CDR1 SGHRS and CDR2 YFSETQ. This CDR3 region has 17 residues. V lost 2 bases and J lost 1, with 18 bases in between. CDR3 sequence reads: CASSFSPSGSGQETQYF. Here the CDR3 DNA reads TGCGCCAGCAGCTTTTCCCCCTCGGGAAGCGGCCAAGAGACCCAGTACTTC. The full variable domain, completed using reference TRBV5-1 and TRBJ2-5, is KAGVTQTPRYLIKTRGQQVTLSCSPISGHRSVSWYQQTPGQGLQFLFEYFSETQRNKGNFPGRFSGRQFSNSRSEMNVSTLELGDSALYLCASSFSPSGSGQETQYFGPGTRLLVL.

This rearrangement joins TRBV6-5 to TRBJ1-3; D is unresolved. Per the germline V gene, CDR1 is MNHEY and CDR2 is SVGAGI. The CDR3 covers 14 residues. V gave up 8 bases and J gave up 0 bases, with 11 bases separating them. The DNA for the CDR3 is TGTGCCAGCCTAACAGAAAGCTCTGGAAACACCATATATTTT. Protein: CASLTESSGNTIYF.

This clone was counted a few times. The chain recombines TRBV2 with TRBJ2-3; D remains unclear. In germline, CDR1 is SNHLY, CDR2 FYNNEI. V was trimmed by 4 bases and J by 2 bases, leaving 16 bases between them. There are 16 residues in the CDR3. The CDR3 DNA reads as TGTGCCAGCAGTGGGTCCGTGGCTAAAATCACAGATACGCAGTATTTT. This codes for CASSGSVAKITDTQYF.

The chain uses TRBV19 and TRBJ1-6; no clear D gene. CDR1 and CDR2 from the germline V gene are LNHDA and SQIVND (reference sequence). CDR3 size: 12 residues. V lost 6 bases and J lost 8, with 8 bases in between. In nucleotides, the CDR3 is TGTGCCAGTAGGTACCGGGATTCACCCCTCCACTTT. This codes for CASRYRDSPLHF.

The chain carries TRBV7-2 and TRBJ1-2; unclear D gene. The CDR3 has 15 amino acids. Trimming shortened V by 5 bases and J by 5 bases, and 18 bases separated the two germline ends. Germline values: CDR1 SGHTA, CDR2 FQGNSA. The CDR3 reads CASSPKGSPGYGYTF. The CDR3 DNA reads as TGTGCCAGCAGCCCCAAAGGAAGTCCTGGTTATGGCTACACCTTC. The whole variable domain, filled in from reference TRBV7-2 and TRBJ1-2, reads GAGVSQSPSNKVTEKGKDVELRCDPISGHTALYWYRQSLGQGLEFLIYFQGNSAPDKSGLPSDRFSAERTGGSVSTLTIQRTQQEDSAVYLCASSPKGSPGYGYTFGSGTRLTVV.

The chain couples TRBV6-1 to TRBJ2-1; 10 bases fit TRBD2. The CDR3 totals 17 residues. J lost 4 bases, V lost 1 base, and 7 bases had no gene match. The germline gives CDR1 MNHNS, CDR2 SASEGT. CDR3 in DNA: TGTGCCAGCAGTGAAGTGAGGGCTAGCGGGGGTTACAATGAGCAGTTCTTC. Translated, it gives CASSEVRASGGYNEQFF.

This rearrangement joins TRBV4-1 to TRBJ2-3; D gene unclear. The V gene's germline CDR1 is MGHRA and CDR2 YSYEKL. The CDR3 runs 14 residues. The V end was cut by 0 bases, the J end by 0 bases, with 4 bases between. The CDR3 reads CASSQDPSTDTQYF. The CDR3 DNA follows: TGCGCCAGCAGCCAAGATCCCAGCACAGATACGCAGTATTTT.

The rearrangement uses TRBV6-2 or TRBV6-3 and TRBJ1-3; D is uncertain. This CDR3 spans 15 amino acids. V lost 2 bases and J 1 base, leaving 9 bases between the germline ends. Germline V lookup: CDR1 MNHEY, CDR2 SVGEGT. The CDR3 DNA follows: TGTGCCAGCAGTTACCCGAAGGTATCTGGAAACACCATATATTTT. Encoded protein: CASSYPKVSGNTIYF.

CDR3 region: CASSVGVAGDLSYEQYF. The CDR3 bases are TGTGCCAGCAGCGTAGGGGTAGCGGGGGACCTCTCCTACGAGCAGTACTTC. This chain joins TRBV9 and TRBJ2-7; the match to TRBD2 covers 9 bases. Germline loops: CDR1 SGDLS, CDR2 YYNGEE. The length of the CDR3 is 17 residues. Germline trimming cut 0 bases from V and 0 bases from J; bases unmatched to any gene: 7. Variable domain in full (rest from reference TRBV9 and TRBJ2-7): DSGVTQTPKHLITATGQRVTLRCSPRSGDLSVYWYQQSLDQGLQFLIQYYNGEERAKGNILERFSAQQFPDLHSELNLSSLELGDSALYFCASSVGVAGDLSYEQYFGPGTRLTVT.

The CDR3 region is CASTVRWGRSNQPQHF. The CDR3 DNA reads TGTGCCAGCACGGTACGGTGGGGCCGGAGCAATCAGCCCCAGCATTTT. The chain links TRBV6-6 to TRBJ1-5; possible D gene TRBD1, 5 bases. CDR3 length equals 16 residues. Germline lookup yields CDR1 MNHNY and CDR2 SVGAGI (reference sequence). Deletions cut 7 bases from V and 1 base from J, with 17 bases between.

This sequence joins TRBV5-8 and TRBJ2-2; weak D call: TRBD1 (6 bases). Trimming shortened V by 4 bases and J by 4 bases, and 14 bases separated the two germline ends. The germline V gene encodes CDR1 SGHTS and CDR2 YDEGEE. CDR3 length: 15 amino acids. The chain's CDR3 is CASSQGQKPTGELFF. CDR3 DNA: TGTGCCAGCAGCCAAGGACAGAAACCCACCGGGGAGCTGTTTTTT.

CDR3 DNA: TGTGCCAGCAGTTACGGGGGGGCCCTGTGGAATGAGCAGTTCTTC. Its translation is CASSYGGALWNEQFF. V is TRBV6-5 and J is TRBJ2-1; D possibly corresponds to TRBD2 (7 bases). The CDR3 totals 15 residues. CDR1 and CDR2 (germline): MNHEY, SVGAGI. V lost 2 bases, J lost 7 bases, and 15 bases lay in between.

V gene TRBV30 combines with J gene TRBJ1-2; D gene uncertain. This CDR3 has 11 amino acids. Germline V CDR1 and CDR2: GTSNPN, SVGIG (reference sequence). V was cut by 2 bases and J by 7 bases, with 8 bases left in between. In nucleotides, the CDR3 is TGTGCCTGGAGTCCCCAGGCTGGCTACACCTTC. This translates into CAWSPQAGYTF. Filled out from reference TRBV30 and TRBJ1-2, the complete variable domain reads SQTIHQWPATLVQPVGSPLSLECTVEGTSNPNLYWYRQAAGRGLQLLFYSVGIGQISSEVPQNLSASRPQDRQFILSSKKLLLSDSGFYLCAWSPQAGYTFGSGTRLTVV.